The 7 T cell receptor beta chains below come from one sample, sequenced in a study of blood T cells in healthy people across ages. Using a J-beta primer mix together with a sample-barcoded 5' primer, a second PCR was run for roughly 6 to 11 cycles. TCRdb recomputed calls from the 5' RACE reads with MiXCR, one row per CDR3 protein. The data show a few hundred thousand distinct CDR3 sequences, approximately 30% seen once. The sequenced material came from blood. The receptors stem from a woman in her 70s in good health.

The V and J genes are TRBV20-1 and TRBJ2-1, with D perhaps assigned TRBD1 or TRBD2 (5 bases each). The length of the CDR3 is 13 residues. V dropped 7 bases and J dropped 8 bases, with 18 bases sitting between them. Per the germline V gene, CDR1 is DFQATT and CDR2 is SNEGSKA (reference sequence). In DNA, the CDR3 is TGCAGTGAGAAACCCGGGGCCTTCGATGAGCAGTTCTTC. As protein: CSEKPGAFDEQFF.

V is TRBV7-3 and J is TRBJ1-6, with D tentatively TRBD1 (5 bases). Trimming stripped 0 bases from V and 7 bases from J, with 7 bases between. This CDR3 comprises 14 residues. Germline loops: CDR1 SGHTA, CDR2 FQGTGA. CDR3 coding DNA: TGTGCCAGCAGCTTAACTCGGGGGAATTCACCCCTCCACTTT. Translation: CASSLTRGNSPLHF.

This sequence joins TRBV12-3 or TRBV12-4 and TRBJ2-3, with D tentatively TRBD2 (5 bases). V lost 3 bases and J 6 bases, leaving 13 bases between the germline ends. The CDR3 covers 14 residues. CDR3 in DNA: TGTGCCAGCAGTTTGGACTCGGTGTGGGATACGCAGTATTTT. Amino acid sequence: CASSLDSVWDTQYF.

This clonotype has more than one count but fewer than ten. The V and J genes are TRBV2 and TRBJ2-2; the D is unclear. V shed 1 base and J shed 6 bases, with 12 bases lying between them. The CDR3 contains 15 residues. The V gene's germline CDR1 is SNHLY and CDR2 FYNNEI. The CDR3 here is CASSEEWGSAGELFF. The CDR3 region has the DNA TGTGCCAGCAGTGAAGAATGGGGTTCCGCCGGGGAGCTGTTTTTT.

The table lists this clonotype with a few counts. CDR3 amino acids: CSAVAGGPLGSEQYF. The CDR3 DNA follows: TGCAGTGCTGTAGCGGGGGGGCCACTCGGTAGCGAGCAGTACTTC. The J gene is TRBJ2-5, the V gene TRBV20-1, with 11 positions matching TRBD2. With the DNA end fitting TRBJ2-7 better, the J assignment may be wrong. This CDR3 is 15 amino acids long. Germline V gene lookup returns CDR1 DFQATT and CDR2 SNEGSKA (reference sequence).

The rearrangement joins TRBV20-1 to TRBJ1-4, with D unclear. V was clipped by 3 bases and J by 0 bases, with 8 bases between them. CDR1 is DFQATT, CDR2 SNEGSKA, per germline (reference sequence). There are 14 residues in the CDR3. In DNA, the CDR3 is TGCAGTGCTAGCCACAGCGCAACTAATGAAAAACTGTTTTTT. It is translated as CSASHSATNEKLFF.

This clonotype occurred a few times. V is TRBV7-2 and J is TRBJ1-4; 9 bases agree with TRBD1. The germline gives CDR1 SGHTA, CDR2 FQGNSA. The junction had 11 bases not matched to a gene; V was cut back by 11 bases and J by 4 bases. CDR3 size: 15 residues. The DNA for the CDR3 is TGTGCCTCCCGGGGGACAGGGAGCGTTAATGAAAAACTGTTTTTT. Protein: CASRGTGSVNEKLFF.